The present TCR beta chain was sequenced within a study of blood T cell repertoires in COVID-19. Germline V gene data show CDR1 as SGHNT and CDR2 as YYREEE (reference sequence). The CDR3 runs to 16 residues. Trimming removed 3 bases at V and 5 bases at J, with 17 bases between. TCRdb's copy holds only in-frame clones and misses some; the assay was immunoSEQ multiplex PCR. The sample includes a few hundred thousand clones, roughly 90% of them seen just once. The chain links TRBV5-4 to TRBJ2-2; D perhaps matches TRBD2 (7 bases). Specimen: PBMCs or T cells enriched from blood (not recorded which). The sequence was obtained from a woman aged 25 to 39 who had recovered from COVID-19. DNA of the CDR3: TGTGCCAGCAGCTATACGGGGGGCCCCCCAACCGGGGAGCTGTTTTTT. Amino acids: CASSYTGGPPTGELFF. The variable domain in full, with the rest retrieved from reference TRBV5-4 and TRBJ2-2, is ETGVTQSPTHLIKTRGQQVTLRCSSQSGHNTVSWYQQALGQGPQFIFQYYREEENGRGNFPPRFSGLQFPNYSSELNVNALELDDSALYLCASSYTGGPPTGELFFGEGSRLTVL.